These 21 T cell receptor beta chains came from one sample sequenced in a study of cytomegalovirus exposure and HLA in healthy donors. Sequencing used immunoSEQ multiplex PCR; TCRdb keeps in-frame clones, though not all of them. The sample has under 200,000 clones, roughly 90% seen once; the top ten hold 5% to 7%. Material: PBMCs. The source is a woman in her twenties or thirties in good health and CMV-seronegative.

The chain combines TRBV4-1 with TRBJ2-5, with a possible D match to TRBD1 (6 bases). Germline V gene lookup returns CDR1 MGHRA and CDR2 YSYEKL. The V end lost 0 bases, the J end lost 4 bases, and 12 bases lay between the germline ends. The CDR3 is 15 residues long. The CDR3 DNA sequence: TGCGCCAGCAGCCAAGATCTGGGGGCGGGAGAGACCCAGTACTTC. Protein: CASSQDLGAGETQYF.

This clone was seen only once. The genes are TRBV7-8 and TRBJ1-1; D not certain. The V end was cut by 0 bases, the J end by 1 base, with 6 bases between. Per germline, CDR1 SGHVS and CDR2 FQNEAQ. The CDR3 runs 14 residues. The CDR3 reads CASSLASGNTEAFF. In DNA, the CDR3 is TGTGCCAGCAGCTTAGCTTCGGGGAACACTGAAGCTTTCTTT.

V usage is TRBV4-3 and J usage is TRBJ2-5, with D uncertain. V lost 4 bases, J lost 2 bases, and 14 bases lay in between. Per germline, CDR1 LGHNA and CDR2 YSLEER. This CDR3 has 15 amino acids. CDR3 in DNA: TGCGCCAGCAGCCTTAGGGTCGGTCTACAAGAGACCCAGTACTTC. Translating gives CASSLRVGLQETQYF.

This chain joins TRBV4-1 and TRBJ1-5; D ambiguous. The length of the CDR3 is 15 residues. Germline CDR1 is MGHRA and CDR2 is YSYEKL. Trimming cost V 4 bases and J 5 bases, with 15 bases left between them. The CDR3: CASSRQGETDQPQHF. The DNA for the CDR3 is TGCGCCAGCAGCCGCCAAGGAGAGACGGATCAGCCCCAGCATTTT.

The chain couples TRBV12-5 to TRBJ1-5; D gene ambiguous. Trimming removed 6 bases at V and 4 bases at J, with 7 bases between. Germline CDR1 LGHNT, CDR2 FRNRAP. This CDR3 region has 12 residues. The CDR3 loop reads CASGSLNQPQHF. CDR3 DNA: TGTGCTAGTGGCTCCTTGAATCAGCCCCAGCATTTT. The complete variable domain, with remaining parts taken from reference TRBV12-5 and TRBJ1-5, reads DARVTQTPRHKVTEMGQEVTMRCQPILGHNTVFWYRQTMMQGLELLAYFRNRAPLDDSGMPKDRFSAEMPDATLATLKIQPSEPRDSAVYFCASGSLNQPQHFGDGTRLSIL.

The chain has TRBV5-4 and TRBJ2-7, with D perhaps matching TRBD2 (6 bases). Trimming stripped 4 bases from V and 2 bases from J, with 16 bases between. Germline V gene lookup returns CDR1 SGHNT and CDR2 YYREEE (reference sequence). This CDR3 comprises 15 residues. Written as DNA, the CDR3 is TGTGCCAGCAGCGTTCTAGCGCATTCTACCTACGAGCAGTACTTC. Translating gives CASSVLAHSTYEQYF.

In regard to this clone: Its ends do not fully match the called genes, so a read error is possible. The chain has TRBV15 and TRBJ2-7, with 8 nucleotides matching TRBD2. The CDR3 runs 15 residues. CDR1 is LNHNV, CDR2 YYDKDF, per germline (reference sequence). CDR3 in DNA: TGTGCCACCAGCGGCGGGGGGCAGGGGCTGTACGGGCAGTACTTC. This sequence encodes CATSGGGQGLYGQYF.

V is TRBV6-1 and J is TRBJ2-7; D gene ambiguous. The CDR3 sequence is 12 residues long. Trimming took off 7 bases at V and 0 bases at J, with 7 bases between the two ends. CDR1 and CDR2 (germline): MNHNS, SASEGT. The CDR3: CASIRSSYEQYF. DNA of the CDR3: TGTGCCAGCATACGGAGCTCCTACGAGCAGTACTTC.

The CDR3 is CASSLRQGTNEKLFF. Here the CDR3 DNA reads TGTGCCAGCAGCTTACGACAGGGGACAAATGAAAAACTGTTTTTT. V usage is TRBV11-2 and J usage is TRBJ1-4, with TRBD1 matching over 8 bases. The length of the CDR3 is 15 residues. From germline, CDR1 is SGHAT and CDR2 FQNNGV. V trimming: 2 bases; J trimming: 5 bases; junction bases outside the gene matches: 4.

The chain recombines TRBV7-2 with TRBJ2-3; weak D call: TRBD1 (5 bases). In germline, CDR1 is SGHTA, CDR2 FQGNSA. CDR3 length equals 16 residues. V was pared by 1 base and J by 0 bases, with 11 bases between. Here the CDR3 reads CASSLEGVISTDTQYF. CDR3 bases: TGTGCCAGCAGCTTAGAAGGGGTAATAAGCACAGATACGCAGTATTTT.

Here the CDR3 reads CASSPTSGGARETQYF. CDR3 coding DNA: TGTGCCAGCAGTCCGACTAGCGGGGGGGCCAGAGAGACCCAGTACTTC. The V call is TRBV6-6, the J call TRBJ2-5, with TRBD2 matching over 14 bases. V dropped 5 bases and J dropped 4; count of bases not matched to a gene: 6. The CDR3 runs 16 residues. Per the germline V gene, CDR1 is MNHNY and CDR2 is SVGAGI (reference sequence).

DNA of the CDR3: TGCGCCAGCAGCCCTGTGGACTATGGCTACACCTTC. Translated: CASSPVDYGYTF. The rearrangement uses TRBV5-1 and TRBJ1-2; no clear D gene. The CDR3 consists of 12 residues. The V gene lost 4 bases and the J gene lost 3 bases, with 7 bases spanning the gap. Germline lookup yields CDR1 SGHRS and CDR2 YFSETQ. The full variable domain, completed using reference TRBV5-1 and TRBJ1-2, is KAGVTQTPRYLIKTRGQQVTLSCSPISGHRSVSWYQQTPGQGLQFLFEYFSETQRNKGNFPGRFSGRQFSNSRSEMNVSTLELGDSALYLCASSPVDYGYTFGSGTRLTVV.

The CDR3 DNA reads as TGTGCCAGCATGAAGCAGGGCTACACTGAAGCTTTCTTT. As protein: CASMKQGYTEAFF. V gene TRBV7-9 combines with J gene TRBJ1-1; D is possibly TRBD1 (5 bases). CDR1 is SEHNR and CDR2 is FQNEAQ in the germline V gene (reference sequence). V lost 7 bases and J lost 3, with 12 bases in between. This CDR3 comprises 13 residues.

This chain uses TRBV5-1 with TRBJ1-4, with a possible D match to TRBD1 (5 bases). This CDR3 has 15 residues. V shed 0 bases and J shed 8 bases, with 14 bases lying between them. Germline V gene sequence: CDR1 SGHRS, CDR2 YFSETQ. CDR3 DNA: TGCGCCAGCAGCTTGGGTTCCGGGGGTGGGGAAAAACTGTTTTTT. Translation: CASSLGSGGGEKLFF.

The gene calls are TRBV7-2 and TRBJ1-6, with D possibly matching TRBD1 (5 bases). The CDR3 extends over 14 amino acids. Trimming shortened V by 5 bases and J by 6 bases, and 11 bases separated the two germline ends. The germline V gene encodes CDR1 SGHTA and CDR2 FQGNSA. Here the CDR3 DNA reads TGTGCCAGCAGCCGCAGGGTTCGTAATTCACCCCTCCACTTT. Protein product: CASSRRVRNSPLHF.

The J gene is TRBJ2-2, the V gene TRBV29-1; 7 nucleotides align to TRBD2. CDR1 and CDR2 from the germline V gene are SQVTM and ANQGSEA. This CDR3 comprises 14 residues. CDR3 in DNA: TGCAGTGTGGGCGGGAGTACTTACACCGGGGAGCTGTTTTTT. Its translation is CSVGGSTYTGELFF.

The chain uses TRBV5-6 and TRBJ2-3; D is undetermined. V was shortened by 2 bases and J by 0 bases, with 16 bases between the two germline ends. There are 17 residues in the CDR3. Germline CDR1 SGHDT, CDR2 YYEEEE. CDR3 residues: CASSFPQSPLSTDTQYF. The CDR3, as DNA: TGTGCCAGCAGCTTCCCACAGTCTCCTTTAAGCACAGATACGCAGTATTTT.

This clone was recorded only once. The chain has TRBV27 and TRBJ1-5; tentatively, D is TRBD1 (5 bases). This CDR3 has 14 residues. The germline V and J ends were trimmed by 4 bases and 4 bases, with 11 bases remaining between them. CDR1 and CDR2 (germline): MNHEY, SMNVEV (reference sequence). The CDR3 DNA reads TGTGCCAGCAGTTACCGGGACCGAAATCAGCCCCAGCATTTT. This translates into CASSYRDRNQPQHF.

The rearrangement uses TRBV5-6 and TRBJ1-3; TRBD1 aligns across 7 bases. The germline V gene encodes CDR1 SGHDT and CDR2 YYEEEE. The CDR3 is 16 residues long. V lost 4 bases to trimming and J lost 9 bases; unmatched junction nucleotides: 16. CDR3 in amino acids: CASSHGRRGPKATIYF. CDR3 sequence (DNA): TGTGCCAGCAGCCATGGCCGGAGGGGGCCAAAGGCCACCATATATTTT.

This clone was detected only once. The chain links TRBV28 to TRBJ2-1; D is possibly TRBD1 or TRBD2 (6 bases each). Germline V CDR1 and CDR2: MDHEN, SYDVKM. Between the trimmed V and J ends, which lost 5 bases and 4 bases, there was a span of 12 bases. This CDR3 has 14 residues. This CDR3 reads CASSHRGPYNEQFF. The CDR3, as DNA: TGTGCCAGCAGTCACCGGGGGCCATACAATGAGCAGTTCTTC.

The J gene is TRBJ2-1, the V gene TRBV6-5; 8 nucleotides agree with TRBD1. Trimming removed 2 bases from V and 9 bases from J; junction bases left unmatched: 6. This CDR3 comprises 14 residues. Per the germline V gene, CDR1 is MNHEY and CDR2 is SVGAGI. The CDR3 nucleotides are TGTGCCAGCAGTTACGGGGGGACAGGAGGTGAGCAGTTCTTC. Translation gives CASSYGGTGGEQFF.